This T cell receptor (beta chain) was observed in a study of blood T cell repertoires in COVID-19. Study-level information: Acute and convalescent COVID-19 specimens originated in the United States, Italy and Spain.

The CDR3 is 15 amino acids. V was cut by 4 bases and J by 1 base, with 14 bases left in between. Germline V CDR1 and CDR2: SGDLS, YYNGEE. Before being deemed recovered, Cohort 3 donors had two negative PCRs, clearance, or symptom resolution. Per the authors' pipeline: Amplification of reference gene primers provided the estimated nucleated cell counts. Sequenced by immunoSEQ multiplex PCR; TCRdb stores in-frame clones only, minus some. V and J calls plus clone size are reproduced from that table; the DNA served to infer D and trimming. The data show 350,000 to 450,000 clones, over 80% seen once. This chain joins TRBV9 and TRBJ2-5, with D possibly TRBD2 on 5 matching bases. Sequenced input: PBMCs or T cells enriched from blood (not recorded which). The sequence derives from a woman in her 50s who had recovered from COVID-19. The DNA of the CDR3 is TGTGCCAGCAGCCCGAGGGCGGGCCCCCAAGAGACCCAGTACTTC. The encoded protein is CASSPRAGPQETQYF.